What follows describes a single T cell receptor (beta chain). What it recognizes is unknown. The data were taken from a study of OX40 agonist ivuxolimab in advanced cancers. Study background: Six ivuxolimab dose levels, 0.01 to 10 mg/kg, were given intravenously every 2 weeks. The study enrolled dose-escalation patients with hepatocellular carcinoma, melanoma, renal cell or head and neck cancer. Participants could have had prior anti-PD-1, anti-PD-L1 or anti-CTLA-4 therapy, and around 40% had some.

Findings and limits, study-wide: Expanded clones tended on average to be more numerous among CD8+ T cells than CD4+.

This table comes from immunoSEQ multiplex PCR, and its TCRdb copy is limited to in-frame clones, with some not included. The sample holds just under 65,000 clones; roughly nine tenths are singletons and the top ten take less than 14%. The CDR3 is made up of 14 amino acids. The V gene end was trimmed by 6 bases and the J gene end by 4 bases; junction bases not matched to a gene: 7. Germline CDR1 is SGHRS and CDR2 is YFSETQ. This chain connects TRBV5-1 to TRBJ2-7; 10 bases are a match to TRBD1. The receptor's source is an adult with an advanced solid tumor such as melanoma, head and neck, liver or kidney cancer. This material consisted of CD4+ or CD8+ T cells sorted from blood, taken in a trial of the OX40 agonist ivuxolimab. Here the CDR3 reads CASNPSGQGYEQYF. The CDR3 bases are TGCGCCAGCAATCCCTCGGGACAGGGGTACGAGCAGTACTTC.